This TCR beta chain is from a study of radiotherapy plus CTLA-4 blockade in lung cancer. Ipilimumab CTLA-4 blockade and focal radiation were given to patients with chemo-refractory metastatic non-small-cell lung cancer. V dropped 4 bases and J dropped 1; count of bases not matched to a gene: 3. The CDR3 has 14 residues. Germline V gene sequence: CDR1 SGHDT, CDR2 YYEEEE. Some clones are missing from TCRdb's copy, which holds only in-frame ones; the method was immunoSEQ multiplex PCR. The data contain tens of thousands of clones, roughly 80% of them singletons. The chain combines TRBV5-6 with TRBJ1-1, with 8 nucleotides matching TRBD1. The sequenced sample was peripheral blood, obtained from a patient treated with radiotherapy plus ipilimumab. The TCR originated in a human donor with non-small cell lung cancer who had stable disease on radiotherapy plus ipilimumab. This CDR3 reads CASSRDRKNTEAFF. Here the CDR3 DNA reads TGTGCCAGCAGCCGGGACAGGAAGAACACTGAAGCTTTCTTT.